The 4 T cell receptor beta chains presented below share a single source sample, sequenced in a study of PD-L1 blockade in urothelial cancer. Here immunoSEQ multiplex PCR was the method, and the copy in TCRdb shows in-frame clones only, minus some. The table has approximately 90,000 clones, around 84% seen once. Time point reported: pretreatment peripheral blood. Sequenced material: PBMCs, taken around atezolizumab (anti-PD-L1) treatment. These receptors were collected from a man aged 55 to 70 with urothelial cancer.

The chain is built from TRBV9 and TRBJ2-3, with TRBD2 identical over 10 bases. Looked up from germline, CDR1 is SGDLS and CDR2 is YYNGEE. The CDR3 consists of 17 residues. Trimming at V came to 0 bases and at J to 2 bases, leaving 6 bases not matched to a gene. As DNA, the CDR3 is TGTGCCAGCAGCGTAGATTTAGCGGGAGGACCCACAGATACGCAGTATTTT. Protein product: CASSVDLAGGPTDTQYF.

The chain couples TRBV6-4 to TRBJ2-3, with TRBD2 matching over 9 bases. CDR3 size: 14 residues. V dropped 6 bases and J dropped 4; count of bases not matched to a gene: 5. The V gene's germline CDR1 is MRHNA and CDR2 SNTAGT. The CDR3 nucleotides are TGTGCCAGCAGAGGAGGACTAGCGTCAGATACGCAGTATTTT. It translates to CASRGGLASDTQYF.

The chain is built from TRBV19 and TRBJ1-1, with unresolved D. Trimming took off 5 bases at V and 11 bases at J, with 15 bases between the two ends. The CDR3 runs 12 residues. CDR1 LNHDA and CDR2 SQIVND come from the germline V gene (reference sequence). The CDR3 nucleotides are TGTGCCAGTAGTGTCACACGGCGCGGTGCTTTCTTT. It is translated as CASSVTRRGAFF.

The genes are TRBV5-6 and TRBJ1-1; 7 nucleotides agree with TRBD1. V trimming: 3 bases; J trimming: 1 base; junction bases outside the gene matches: 15. CDR3 length equals 18 residues. Germline V CDR1 and CDR2: SGHDT, YYEEEE. DNA for the CDR3: TGTGCCAGCAGCTGGGGGACAGCTCGGGGCCGCGGGAACACTGAAGCTTTCTTT. Translation: CASSWGTARGRGNTEAFF.